This TCR beta chain was captured by sequencing in a study of CD8 T cells in Susac syndrome. RNA totalling roughly 0.5 to 1 ug underwent reverse transcription with random hexamers. By means of immunoSEQ multiplex PCR, TCR beta CDR3 spanning 54 Vbeta and 13 Jbeta underwent amplification. TCRdb re-derived calls from the immunoSEQ multiplex PCR reads in MiXCR, one entry per CDR3 protein. Among just over 150,000 distinct CDR3 sequences listed, approximately 96% were seen once. The CD8+ and CD4+ T cells were negatively isolated, with the TEMRA cells enriched by FACS. General study results and limits: It was acknowledged in the study that its TCR sequencing and HLA analysis involved a relatively small number of individuals.

Germline lookup yields CDR1 MNHEY and CDR2 SMNVEV (reference sequence). This CDR3 contains 13 residues. V was clipped by 3 bases and J by 7 bases, with 12 bases between them. About this clonotype itself: Its antigen is as yet unknown.

V gene TRBV27 combines with J gene TRBJ1-2; a weak D match, TRBD1 (6 bases). Sequencing used CD8+ T cells from PBMCs. This clonotype originated in a human donor with multiple sclerosis. The CDR3 DNA is TGTGCCAGCAGTTTTCTACAGGGCTCTGGCTACACCTTC. Amino acid sequence: CASSFLQGSGYTF.